This T cell receptor beta chain was captured by sequencing in a study of cytomegalovirus exposure and HLA in healthy donors. Overall study: Sequencing of roughly 180 million T cells in an earlier analysis found around 120 million unique TCR beta sequences. Overall study results and limits: Later analysis associated a missense DCLRE1C variant with TCR beta V- and J-gene trimming. A highly shared variant cluster was judged a likely technical artifact. The study labeled fewer than 200 TCR beta chains cytomegalovirus-associated.

PCR primers comprised 60 Vbeta and 13 Jbeta primers. Sequenced by immunoSEQ multiplex PCR; TCRdb stores in-frame clones only, minus some. The table includes roughly 88,000 clones, less than 70% detected once. There are a few counts of this clone. Its antigen is not identified. The V gene's germline CDR1 is LGHNA and CDR2 YSLEER. The V end lost 0 bases, the J end lost 4 bases, and 15 bases lay between the germline ends. There are 16 residues in the CDR3. The genes are TRBV4-3 and TRBJ1-2; a possible D gene is TRBD1 (5 bases). The sample taken for sequencing was PBMCs. The receptor was derived from a man in his forties or fifties in good health and CMV-seronegative. CDR3 sequence (DNA): TGCGCCAGCAGCCAAGATGGCGGGGGACTTCTCTATGGCTACACCTTC. Its translation: CASSQDGGGLLYGYTF.